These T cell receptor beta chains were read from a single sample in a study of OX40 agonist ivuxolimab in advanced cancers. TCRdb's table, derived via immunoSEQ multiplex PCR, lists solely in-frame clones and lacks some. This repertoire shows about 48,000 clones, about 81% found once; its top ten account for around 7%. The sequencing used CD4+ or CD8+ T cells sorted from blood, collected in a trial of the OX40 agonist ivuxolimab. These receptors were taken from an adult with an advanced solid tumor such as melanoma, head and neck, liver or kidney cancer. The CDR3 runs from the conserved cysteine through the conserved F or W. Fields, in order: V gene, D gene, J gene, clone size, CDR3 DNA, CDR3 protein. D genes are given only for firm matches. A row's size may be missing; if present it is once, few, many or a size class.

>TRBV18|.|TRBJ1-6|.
TGTGCCAGCTCACCAAGCGGGGGGCGAGGTAATTCACCCCTCCACTTT
CASSPSGGRGNSPLHF
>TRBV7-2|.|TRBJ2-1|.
TGTGCCAGCAGCTTCACTAGTGACTCCTACAATGAGCAGTTCTTC
CASSFTSDSYNEQFF
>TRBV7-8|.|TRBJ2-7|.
TGTGCCAGCAGCTTTCTCAGGGACGAGCAGTACTTC
CASSFLRDEQYF
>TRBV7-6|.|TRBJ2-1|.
TGTGCCAGCAGCTTAGAGGGGCCCAACCCCCCCAGGGAGCAGTTCTTC
CASSLEGPNPPREQFF
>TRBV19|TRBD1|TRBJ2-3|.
TGTGCCAGTAGTACAGGGACAGGTACAGATACGCAGTATTTT
CASSTGTGTDTQYF
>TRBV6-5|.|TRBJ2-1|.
TGTGCCAGCATCGGGTCTCAAGCTTACAATGAGCAGTTCTTC
CASIGSQAYNEQFF
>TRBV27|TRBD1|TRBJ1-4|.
TGTGCCAGCAGTCCCTGGACAGGGGACGAAAAACTGTTTTTT
CASSPWTGDEKLFF
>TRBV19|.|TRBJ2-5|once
TGTGCCAGTAGTCTTGCCGGGGGCCCGGAGACCCAGTACTTC
CASSLAGGPETQYF
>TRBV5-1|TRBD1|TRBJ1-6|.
TGCGCCAGCAGCTTCGGGACAGATAATTCACCCCTCCACTTT
CASSFGTDNSPLHF
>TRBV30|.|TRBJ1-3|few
TGTGCCTGGAGTGTAGTCAGGGGTGGAAACACCATATATTTT
CAWSVVRGGNTIYF
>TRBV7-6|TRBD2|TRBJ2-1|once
TGTGCCAGCAGCCTGGGAGGGCCAACAAATGAGCAGTTCTTC
CASSLGGPTNEQFF
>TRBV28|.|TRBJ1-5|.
TGTGCCAGCAGTTTATACCAGCCAGGCAATCAGCCCCAGCATTTT
CASSLYQPGNQPQHF
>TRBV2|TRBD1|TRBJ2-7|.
TGTGCCAGCAGTAGGGCAGGGGGCCTCTACGAGCAGTACTTC
CASSRAGGLYEQYF
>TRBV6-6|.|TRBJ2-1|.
TGTGCCAGCAGTTACTCGGCCGAGCAGTTCTTC
CASSYSAEQFF
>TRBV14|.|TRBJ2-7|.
TGTGCCAGCAGCCAAGACGTGGACACCGGGTTTTACGAGCAGTACTTC
CASSQDVDTGFYEQYF
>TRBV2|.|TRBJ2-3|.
TGTGCCAGCAGTCGGGATTTGGCGGATACGCAGTATTTT
CASSRDLADTQYF
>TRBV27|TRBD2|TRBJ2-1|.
TGTGCCAGCAGGACTCTAGCGGGAGCCTACAATGAGCAGTTCTTC
CASRTLAGAYNEQFF
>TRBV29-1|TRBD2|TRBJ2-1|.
TGCAGCGGGGGAGTAGCGGGAGTAGAGCAGTTCTTC
CSGGVAGVEQFF